These 10 T cell receptor beta chains originate from one sample sequenced in a study of shared clonotypes between healthy human individuals. As defined, naive CD8 cells were CD45RO-negative and positively selected for CCR7, with terminally differentiated effector memory CD45RA+ cells excluded. Produced via immunoSEQ multiplex PCR; TCRdb's table is partial and in-frame only. The data contain around 2,000,000 clones, roughly 95% of them singletons. Sequenced material: naive CD8+ T cells sorted from blood. Source of these receptors: a man between 18 and 29 years old in good health.

The J gene is TRBJ2-7, the V gene TRBV21-1; the DNA was not used to check the table's D call, TRBD1. TRBV21-1 is described as a pseudogene. This CDR3 has 17 amino acids. The DNA of the CDR3 is TGTGCCAGCAGCAAAGGAAGGAGGACAGGGGGCTCCTACGAGCAGTACTTC. Protein: CASSKGRRTGGSYEQYF.

The CDR3 reads CASSERSGANIVAFF. The CDR3 DNA reads as TGTGCCAGCAGTGAAAGGTCAGGGGCCAATATCGTGGCTTTCTTT. This chain joins TRBV6-1 and TRBJ1-1; perhaps TRBD1 as D (6 bases). CDR1 is MNHNS, CDR2 SASEGT, per germline. The CDR3 length is 15 residues. Trimming took off 2 bases at V and 11 bases at J, with 21 bases between the two ends.

The V gene is TRBV4-1, the J gene TRBJ2-7; D gene ambiguous. Germline V gene lookup returns CDR1 MGHRA and CDR2 YSYEKL. This CDR3 spans 13 amino acids. Trimming removed 1 base from V and 5 bases from J, with 9 bases in between. CDR3 sequence: CASSQVSGNEQYF. The CDR3 DNA is TGCGCCAGCAGCCAAGTATCTGGGAACGAGCAGTACTTC.

The chain combines TRBV27 with TRBJ1-5; no reliable D call. The CDR3 length is 13 residues. Trimming took 2 bases from V and 5 from J, leaving 7 bases between them. Germline V gives CDR1 MNHEY, CDR2 SMNVEV (reference sequence). CDR3 in DNA: TGTGCCAGCAGTTTAGGCTGGGATCAGCCCCAGCATTTT. It translates to CASSLGWDQPQHF.

V and J are TRBV9 and TRBJ2-1; tentative D call: TRBD2 (5 bases). The V end lost 6 bases, the J end lost 2 bases, and 12 bases lay between the germline ends. Germline V gene data show CDR1 as SGDLS and CDR2 as YYNGEE. This CDR3 spans 14 amino acids. The CDR3, as DNA: TGTGCCAGCAAAGGAGGTGGGCCCTACAATGAGCAGTTCTTC. Protein product: CASKGGGPYNEQFF.

The chain couples TRBV4-3 to TRBJ1-2; possible D gene TRBD1, 6 bases. From germline, CDR1 is LGHNA and CDR2 YSLEER. V gave up 0 bases and J gave up 3 bases, with 14 bases separating them. This CDR3 region has 16 residues. CDR3 in amino acids: CASSQDRAEGDYGYTF. The CDR3 DNA is TGCGCCAGCAGCCAAGATAGGGCCGAGGGGGACTATGGCTACACCTTC.

The gene calls are TRBV7-9 and TRBJ2-1, with 10 bases fitting TRBD2. The CDR3 has 19 residues. Germline values: CDR1 SEHNR, CDR2 FQNEAQ (reference sequence). The V segment lost 2 bases and the J segment 2 bases; nucleotides outside the gene matches: 12. This CDR3 reads CASSLSGLAEPGPYNEQFF. The CDR3 coding sequence is TGTGCCAGCAGCTTATCCGGACTAGCGGAGCCGGGCCCCTACAATGAGCAGTTCTTC.

The chain carries TRBV4-3 and TRBJ2-7; 7 nucleotides match TRBD1. CDR1 is LGHNA, CDR2 YSLEER, per germline. The CDR3 covers 17 residues. V lost 2 bases, J lost 6 bases, and 16 bases stayed unmatched. CDR3: CASSQPPDRYGEVEQYF. The DNA for the CDR3 is TGCGCCAGCAGCCAACCCCCGGACAGGTATGGGGAAGTCGAGCAGTACTTC.

The gene calls are TRBV6-4 and TRBJ2-7; 7 bases agree with TRBD2. This CDR3 comprises 18 residues. Germline assignment: CDR1 MRHNA and CDR2 SNTAGT. J lost 3 bases, V lost 3 bases, and 17 bases had no gene match. CDR3 nucleotide sequence: TGTGCCAGCAGTGAGAATCGGACTAGATCCCCCCCTATCTACGAGCAGTACTTC. Translating it yields CASSENRTRSPPIYEQYF.

The V call is TRBV6-1, the J call TRBJ2-2, with TRBD1 matching 8 bases. There are 17 residues in the CDR3. V gave up 5 bases and J gave up 4 bases; unmatched junction bases: 12. Germline assignment: CDR1 MNHNS and CDR2 SASEGT. The DNA of the CDR3 is TGTGCCAGCAGTAAAGAAGACGGGACAGGTCCCACCGGGGAGCTGTTTTTT. It encodes CASSKEDGTGPTGELFF.